This T cell receptor beta chain came from a study of vaccination effects on CD4 cells after COVID-19. Turning to the study itself: Expansion with viral peptide pools was applied to antigen-specific CD4+ T cells by the ViraFEST assay prior to sequencing. Both early and late time points after vaccination provided samples from three convalescent patients. Supplemented with roughly 10 IU/ml IL-2 and roughly 10 ug/ml peptides, some 2 million PBMC per well were kept in culture.

Per the germline V gene, CDR1 is SEHNR and CDR2 is FQNEAQ (reference sequence). This CDR3 has 14 residues. The V gene lost 5 bases and the J gene lost 5 bases, with 15 bases spanning the gap. Comments on this clone: The antigen is not known.

Once cultured for roughly nine days, the cells underwent separation to obtain CD4+ T cells. According to PCR results, the person was infected with SARS-CoV-2 between March and December 2020. Two doses of either BNT162b2 or mRNA-1273 were given to each participant. Assay used: immunoSEQ multiplex PCR; TCRdb lists only in-frame clones, some missing. The sample records under 40,000 clones, about 75% being singletons. This sequence joins TRBV7-9 and TRBJ1-1; possibly TRBD1 for D (5 bases). This specimen consisted of CD4+ T cells from PBMCs cultured without peptide, obtained after COVID-19 vaccination. The sequence derives from a human donor who had a prior SARS-CoV-2 infection. This chain's CDR3 is CASSGAGRGTEAFF. CDR3 nucleotides: TGTGCCAGCAGCGGGGCGGGGCGAGGTACTGAAGCTTTCTTT.